This note documents a single TCR beta chain sequence. Antigen: not known. This sample stems from a study of cytomegalovirus exposure and HLA in healthy donors. Study in general: The roughly 660 first-cohort repertoires shared a platform with the approximately 110 validation repertoires, as reported in a later analysis.

Profiled with immunoSEQ multiplex PCR; TCRdb holds only in-frame clones, not every one. The sample consists of about 120,000 clones, about 88% of them appearing once. Overall study results and limits: According to the study, around 150 TCR beta chains were cytomegalovirus-associated. A few chains tied to CMV proved CMV antigen-specific in vitro. Reportedly, cytomegalovirus status was diagnosed with high sensitivity and specificity.

CDR1 ENHRY and CDR2 SYGVKD come from the germline V gene. V gave up 2 bases and J gave up 3 bases; unmatched junction bases: 9. The CDR3 has 16 amino acids. The sequencing input was PBMCs. This clonotype originated in a woman between 18 and 29 years old in good health and CMV-seronegative. The chain carries TRBV10-3 and TRBJ2-7; 8 positions agree with TRBD1. CDR3 residues: CAISETGQGPVYEQYF. CDR3 in DNA: TGTGCCATCAGTGAGACAGGACAGGGACCGGTCTACGAGCAGTACTTC.